The 30 T cell receptor beta chains presented below share a single source sample, sequenced in a study of cytomegalovirus exposure and HLA in healthy donors. The PCR had 60 Vbeta and 13 Jbeta primers. The table came from immunoSEQ multiplex PCR; TCRdb's copy has only in-frame clones and leaves some out. The table records 100,000 to 150,000 clones, approximately 81% of them present only once. Sequenced: PBMCs. These receptors came from a man younger than 30 in good health and CMV-seronegative.

The chain is built from TRBV9 and TRBJ2-3, with D possibly TRBD2 on 5 matching bases. The V gene lost 5 bases and the J gene lost 4 bases, with 14 bases spanning the gap. Germline V gene sequence: CDR1 SGDLS, CDR2 YYNGEE. The CDR3 extends over 14 amino acids. The chain's CDR3 is CASSRRSLADTQYF. As DNA, the CDR3 is TGTGCCAGCAGTAGGAGGAGTTTGGCAGATACGCAGTATTTT.

The chain uses TRBV6-5 and TRBJ2-2; 9 bases are shared with TRBD1. The CDR3 runs to 14 residues. Trimming took 6 bases from V and 3 from J; bases not matched to a gene: 2. Germline assignment: CDR1 MNHEY and CDR2 SVGAGI. The CDR3 sequence is CASRWTGDTGELFF. CDR3 in DNA: TGTGCCAGCAGGTGGACAGGGGACACCGGGGAGCTGTTTTTT.

This clone was counted a single time. The gene calls are TRBV28 and TRBJ2-1; D not certain. CDR3 length: 19 amino acids. The V end lost 2 bases, the J end lost 9 bases, and 29 bases lay between the germline ends. The germline V gene encodes CDR1 MDHEN and CDR2 SYDVKM. The CDR3 region is CASSLRLIVGARLYGEQFF. The CDR3 nucleotides read TGTGCCAGCAGTTTAAGGCTTATCGTTGGAGCCCGTCTTTACGGTGAGCAGTTCTTC.

V and J are TRBV2 and TRBJ2-5, with D tentatively TRBD1 (6 bases). Trimming took 0 bases from V and 4 from J, leaving 9 bases between them. The V gene's germline CDR1 is SNHLY and CDR2 FYNNEI. The CDR3 loop spans 14 amino acids. The CDR3 bases are TGTGCCAGCAGTGAAGCGGGCAGGGGAGAGACCCAGTACTTC. Its translation is CASSEAGRGETQYF.

The chain combines TRBV9 with TRBJ2-7; weak D call: TRBD2 (6 bases). V shed 2 bases and J shed 0 bases, with 9 bases lying between them. The length of the CDR3 is 14 residues. Germline CDR1 is SGDLS and CDR2 is YYNGEE. CDR3 DNA: TGTGCCAGCAGCGTCGGGGGAGACTCCTACGAGCAGTACTTC. This translates into CASSVGGDSYEQYF.

The chain links TRBV28 to TRBJ2-7; tentatively, D is TRBD2 (6 bases). Looked up from germline, CDR1 is MDHEN and CDR2 is SYDVKM. The CDR3 covers 14 residues. V dropped 7 bases and J dropped 3 bases, with 16 bases sitting between them. CDR3 nucleotide sequence: TGTGCCAGCAACCAAGGGGACTCCTACTACGAGCAGTACTTC. As protein: CASNQGDSYYEQYF.

The chain uses TRBV6-6 and TRBJ2-7; tentative D call: TRBD2 (5 bases). With 6 bases removed from V and 2 bases from J, the gap between germline ends came to 8 bases. This CDR3 contains 12 residues. Germline values: CDR1 MNHNY, CDR2 SVGAGI (reference sequence). DNA of the CDR3: TGTGCCAGCAGCTTACTAGCCTACGAGCAGTACTTC. It is translated as CASSLLAYEQYF.

The chain has TRBV13 and TRBJ2-7, with 11 bases that match TRBD1. CDR3 length equals 15 residues. Germline CDR1 reads PRHDT; CDR2 reads FYEKMQ (reference sequence). With V trimmed by 3 bases and J by 3 bases, 4 bases remained unmatched. The CDR3, as DNA: TGTGCCAGCAGCTTTATGGGACAGGGGGTCTACGAGCAGTACGTC. This translates into CASSFMGQGVYEQYV.

This sequence joins TRBV6-1 and TRBJ2-7; possible D gene TRBD2, 5 bases. The ends were cut back, 2 bases at V and 4 bases at J, with 12 bases in the middle. The CDR3 totals 14 residues. CDR1 is MNHNS, CDR2 SASEGT, per germline. CDR3 DNA sequence: TGTGCCAGCAGTGAATCCGGACGGGGATACGAGCAGTACGTC. Amino acids: CASSESGRGYEQYV.

The rearrangement uses TRBV13 and TRBJ2-5, with 7 positions matching TRBD1. The CDR3 has 14 amino acids. The J segment lost 2 bases and the V segment lost 7 bases, leaving 7 bases of the junction unmatched. In germline, CDR1 is PRHDT, CDR2 FYEKMQ (reference sequence). In DNA form, the CDR3 reads TGTGCCAGCACACCACCGGGACAGCAAGAGACCCAGTACTTC. Protein product: CASTPPGQQETQYF.

The CDR3 is CASSATPGQGARETQYF. In DNA form, the CDR3 reads TGTGCCAGCAGTGCTACGCCGGGACAGGGGGCTCGGGAGACCCAGTACTTC. The genes are TRBV28 and TRBJ2-5; 12 positions match TRBD1. V dropped 5 bases and J dropped 5; count of bases not matched to a gene: 12. The CDR3 runs 17 residues. CDR1 MDHEN and CDR2 SYDVKM come from the germline V gene.

The rearrangement links TRBV18 to TRBJ1-1, with 7 bases that match TRBD1. The CDR3 totals 15 residues. J gave up 4 bases and V 6 bases, and 11 bases lay outside the gene matches. Germline V gives CDR1 KGHSH, CDR2 LQKENI. CDR3 nucleotides: TGTGCCAGCTCCCTCAACAGGGGCGAGGGCACTGAAGCTTTCTTT. Translating it yields CASSLNRGEGTEAFF.

This chain uses TRBV7-2 with TRBJ1-1; possible D gene TRBD1, 6 bases. The CDR3 covers 15 residues. V lost 5 bases to trimming and J lost 11 bases, with 24 bases between them. The germline V gene has CDR1 SGHTA and CDR2 FQGNSA. The CDR3 spells CASSIRPGQLVWAFF. The CDR3 DNA reads TGTGCCAGCAGCATCAGACCGGGACAACTGGTATGGGCTTTCTTT. The full variable domain, completed using reference TRBV7-2 and TRBJ1-1, is GAGVSQSPSNKVTEKGKDVELRCDPISGHTALYWYRQSLGQGLEFLIYFQGNSAPDKSGLPSDRFSAERTGGSVSTLTIQRTQQEDSAVYLCASSIRPGQLVWAFFGQGTRLTVV.

This chain uses TRBV10-3 with TRBJ2-3; D unresolved. V lost 10 bases, J lost 3 bases, and 8 bases lay in between. The CDR3 length is 11 residues. CDR1 is ENHRY, CDR2 SYGVKD, per germline. The CDR3 is CATATTDTQYF. The DNA for the CDR3 is TGTGCCACCGCTACGACAGATACGCAGTATTTT.

The chain couples TRBV30 to TRBJ1-2; D is possibly TRBD1 (6 bases). V lost 5 bases and J 4 bases, leaving 8 bases between the germline ends. The CDR3 loop spans 11 amino acids. CDR1 is GTSNPN and CDR2 is SVGIG in the germline V gene (reference sequence). The CDR3 sequence is CAWGGPYGYTF. CDR3 sequence (DNA): TGTGCCTGGGGGGGCCCCTATGGCTACACCTTC.

V and J are TRBV27 and TRBJ2-7; TRBD1 matches 9 bases. CDR3 size: 17 residues. The germline V gene encodes CDR1 MNHEY and CDR2 SMNVEV (reference sequence). The J segment lost 0 bases and the V segment lost 0 bases, leaving 6 bases of the junction unmatched. CDR3 sequence: CASSLSYGTGPSYEQYF. Here the CDR3 DNA reads TGTGCCAGCAGTTTATCCTACGGGACAGGGCCCTCCTACGAGCAGTACTTC.

Only a few counts were recorded for this clone. V usage is TRBV19 and J usage is TRBJ2-3; tentative D call: TRBD1 (6 bases). Trimming shortened V by 10 bases and J by 4 bases, and 18 bases separated the two germline ends. This CDR3 is 14 amino acids long. From germline, CDR1 is LNHDA and CDR2 SQIVND (reference sequence). The CDR3 loop is CATLRGGQADTQYF. The CDR3 nucleotides are TGTGCCACTCTTCGTGGGGGCCAAGCAGATACGCAGTATTTT.

The rearrangement uses TRBV18 and TRBJ2-1; no clear D gene. Trimming left V 6 bases short and J 10 bases short, with 16 bases between. Germline CDR1 KGHSH, CDR2 LQKENI. The CDR3 spans 13 residues. The CDR3 spells CASSPDSPGEQFF. The CDR3 nucleotides read TGTGCCAGCTCTCCCGACTCGCCTGGAGAGCAGTTCTTC.

This clone was detected only a few times. The J gene is TRBJ2-2, the V gene TRBV4-1, with 7 bases fitting TRBD2. V shed 3 bases, J shed 4 bases, and the junction held 8 bases outside the gene matches. This CDR3 has 16 residues. Germline V CDR1 and CDR2: MGHRA, YSYEKL. DNA for the CDR3: TGCGCCAGCAGCCAGGCTACTAGCGTGCTCACCGGGGAGCTGTTTTTT. It specifies CASSQATSVLTGELFF.

The gene calls are TRBV28 and TRBJ2-7; TRBD2 matches at 8 bases. The V gene's germline CDR1 is MDHEN and CDR2 SYDVKM. The CDR3 has 15 residues. V shed 1 base and J 5 bases; nucleotides not matched to a gene: 7. CDR3 amino acids: CASSLYFGRVDEQYF. Here the CDR3 DNA reads TGTGCCAGCAGTTTATACTTCGGGAGGGTAGACGAGCAGTACTTC.

The chain carries TRBV30 and TRBJ1-5; 7 nucleotides line up with TRBD1. J lost 7 bases, V lost 2 bases, and 5 bases had no gene match. Germline V lookup: CDR1 GTSNPN, CDR2 SVGIG (reference sequence). CDR3 length: 13 amino acids. CDR3 amino acids: CAWSRQGGQPQHF. CDR3 bases: TGTGCCTGGAGTCGACAGGGTGGACAGCCCCAGCATTTT. Full variable domain (remainder filled in from reference TRBV30 and TRBJ1-5): SQTIHQWPATLVQPVGSPLSLECTVEGTSNPNLYWYRQAAGRGLQLLFYSVGIGQISSEVPQNLSASRPQDRQFILSSKKLLLSDSGFYLCAWSRQGGQPQHFGDGTRLSIL.

The chain is built from TRBV6-5 and TRBJ1-1, with 9 nucleotides matching TRBD1. Germline lookup yields CDR1 MNHEY and CDR2 SVGAGI. This CDR3 has 15 amino acids. V shed 1 base and J 7 bases; nucleotides not matched to a gene: 7. The CDR3 DNA reads TGTGCCAGCAGTTACTTAATTCCGGGACAGGGTGAAGCTTTCTTT. Amino acid sequence: CASSYLIPGQGEAFF.

The gene calls are TRBV5-1 and TRBJ2-5; D is unresolved. Germline V gene lookup returns CDR1 SGHRS and CDR2 YFSETQ. The CDR3 consists of 14 residues. Trimming stripped 4 bases from V and 2 bases from J, with 12 bases between. CDR3 region: CASSPTILQETQYF. The CDR3 region has the DNA TGCGCCAGCAGCCCGACAATTCTACAAGAGACCCAGTACTTC.

The chain is built from TRBV6-1 and TRBJ1-5, with D hard to call. The CDR3 loop spans 14 amino acids. Germline V gene data show CDR1 as MNHNS and CDR2 as SASEGT. Trimming cost V 8 bases and J 0 bases, with 11 bases left between them. In nucleotides, the CDR3 is TGTGCCAGCTCGCGCGGGTATAGCAATCAGCCCCAGCATTTT. It translates to CASSRGYSNQPQHF.

The chain couples TRBV13 to TRBJ1-2, with 7 bases matching TRBD1. The ends lost 4 bases at V and 6 bases at J; junction bases unmatched: 17. The CDR3 runs to 17 residues. Germline V lookup: CDR1 PRHDT, CDR2 FYEKMQ (reference sequence). In DNA, the CDR3 is TGTGCCAGCAGCTCTGGATCGGGCAGGGGGTTTGGCGATGGCTACACCTTC. Translating it yields CASSSGSGRGFGDGYTF.

The chain links TRBV6-5 to TRBJ1-2, with D perhaps TRBD1 (5 bases). This CDR3 spans 14 amino acids. V dropped 0 bases and J dropped 8 bases, with 13 bases sitting between them. CDR1 MNHEY and CDR2 SVGAGI come from the germline V gene. CDR3 nucleotides: TGTGCCAGCAGTTACTCGAGAACAGGTGGCGGCTACACCTTC. It encodes CASSYSRTGGGYTF.

The chain combines TRBV11-2 with TRBJ2-5, with TRBD1 matching 7 bases. This CDR3 region has 17 residues. The V and J ends lost 1 base and 0 bases, in that order; junction bases with no gene match: 8. Germline-derived CDR1 and CDR2 are SGHAT and FQNNGV. The CDR3 spells CASSLVRGRPYQETQYF. The CDR3, as DNA: TGTGCCAGCAGCTTAGTAAGGGGGCGCCCGTACCAAGAGACCCAGTACTTC.

The chain uses TRBV7-3 and TRBJ2-1; D is unclear. CDR1 and CDR2 from the germline V gene are SGHTA and FQGTGA. The V gene lost 0 bases and the J gene lost 10 bases, with 13 bases spanning the gap. CDR3 size: 14 residues. CDR3 DNA: TGTGCCAGCAGCTTAACGTTTACTATGAAGGAGCAGTTCTTC. As protein: CASSLTFTMKEQFF. The full variable domain, with the rest looked up from reference TRBV7-3 and TRBJ2-1, is GAGVSQTPSNKVTEKGKYVELRCDPISGHTALYWYRQSLGQGPEFLIYFQGTGAADDSGLPNDRFFAVRPEGSVSTLKIQRTERGDSAVYLCASSLTFTMKEQFFGPGTRLTVL.

The chain combines TRBV5-1 with TRBJ2-1; 9 bases match TRBD2. The V gene end was trimmed by 0 bases and the J gene end by 11 bases; junction bases not matched to a gene: 3. Germline-derived CDR1 and CDR2 are SGHRS and YFSETQ. This CDR3 contains 13 residues. Here the CDR3 DNA reads TGCGCCAGCAGCTTGGCGGCTAGCGGGAAGCAGTTCTTC. It is translated as CASSLAASGKQFF.

This chain joins TRBV19 and TRBJ2-1; D remains unclear. Germline-derived CDR1 and CDR2 are LNHDA and SQIVND (reference sequence). This CDR3 comprises 13 residues. Trimming cost V 7 bases and J 0 bases, with 7 bases left between them. CDR3 DNA: TGTGCCAGTACAGCTAGCTCCTACAATGAGCAGTTCTTC. This sequence encodes CASTASSYNEQFF.